The 24 T cell receptor beta chains given below trace back to one sample, sequenced in a study of shared clonotypes between healthy human individuals. Some clones are missing from TCRdb's copy, which holds only in-frame ones; the method was immunoSEQ multiplex PCR. Of some 690,000 clones in the sample, less than 95% are singletons; the top ten hold about 33%. The sequenced sample was memory CD8+ T cells from PBMCs. Subset reported: CD45RO+ cells pooled with CCR7-negative TemRA cells. The receptors were sampled from a young man in good health. Some clones in this sample may be carry-over from other donors' samples.

This rearrangement joins TRBV28 to TRBJ2-7; D could derive from TRBD1 or TRBD2 (5 bases each). Trimming took off 1 base at V and 6 bases at J, with 10 bases between the two ends. Germline V lookup: CDR1 MDHEN, CDR2 SYDVKM. The CDR3 is made up of 13 amino acids. This chain's CDR3 is CASSLLGVGEQYF. CDR3 bases: TGTGCCAGCAGTTTATTGGGGGTAGGCGAGCAGTACTTC. The variable domain in full, completed from reference TRBV28 and TRBJ2-7, reads DVKVTQSSRYLVKRTGEKVFLECVQDMDHENMFWYRQDPGLGLRLIYFSYDVKMKEKGDIPEGYSVSREKKERFSLILESASTNQTSMYLCASSLLGVGEQYFGPGTRLTVT.

V and J are TRBV11-2 and TRBJ2-1; tentative D call: TRBD2 (6 bases). The CDR3 is 15 residues long. Trimming removed 2 bases from V and 2 bases from J, with 10 bases in between. The germline gives CDR1 SGHAT, CDR2 FQNNGV. The DNA for the CDR3 is TGTGCCAGCAGCTTAAGTGCGGGACCCTACAATGAGCAGTTCTTC. It translates to CASSLSAGPYNEQFF.

The chain links TRBV18 to TRBJ2-6, with 11 bases lining up with TRBD2. The CDR3 extends over 19 amino acids. Trimming cost V 2 bases and J 2 bases; bases outside gene matches: 8. The germline V gene has CDR1 KGHSH and CDR2 LQKENI. The CDR3 DNA reads as TGTGCCAGCTCACCAAGGGCTAGCGGGAGGCTGCCTGGGGCCAACGTCCTGACTTTC. Translation gives CASSPRASGRLPGANVLTF.

The chain uses TRBV9 and TRBJ1-1; D uncertain. The germline gives CDR1 SGDLS, CDR2 YYNGEE. The length of the CDR3 is 14 residues. The V end was cut by 4 bases, the J end by 0 bases, with 10 bases between. The CDR3 here is CASSPGRLNTEAFF. CDR3 bases: TGTGCCAGCAGCCCTGGCCGACTGAACACTGAAGCTTTCTTT.

The V call is TRBV9, the J call TRBJ1-3, with 8 bases matching TRBD1. The V and J ends lost 3 bases and 2 bases, in that order; junction bases with no gene match: 7. The germline V gene encodes CDR1 SGDLS and CDR2 YYNGEE. There are 16 residues in the CDR3. CDR3 DNA: TGTGCCAGCAGCGGCTCTCGGGACAGGCCTGGAAACACCATATATTTT. Translation: CASSGSRDRPGNTIYF.

This clone has a single count. V and J are TRBV27 and TRBJ2-2; TRBD1 is a possible D gene (6 bases). This CDR3 has 14 amino acids. Germline assignment: CDR1 MNHEY and CDR2 SMNVEV (reference sequence). V lost 3 bases and J 7 bases, leaving 12 bases between the germline ends. The CDR3 DNA reads as TGTGCCAGCAGTTTCTATGGGGGCCACGGGGAGCTGTTTTTT. Protein sequence: CASSFYGGHGELFF.

CDR3 protein: CASSFRTVYGNTIYF. The DNA for the CDR3 is TGTGCCAGCAGTTTCCGGACAGTTTATGGAAACACCATATATTTT. The chain joins TRBV28 to TRBJ1-3, with D possibly TRBD1 on 6 matching bases. Per germline, CDR1 MDHEN and CDR2 SYDVKM. V gave up 3 bases and J gave up 3 bases, with 12 bases separating them. This CDR3 is 15 amino acids long.

This chain uses TRBV15 with TRBJ1-4, with D tentatively TRBD1 (5 bases). V was clipped by 2 bases and J by 3 bases, with 10 bases between them. CDR1 and CDR2 from the germline V gene are LNHNV and YYDKDF (reference sequence). The CDR3 is 15 residues long. CDR3 sequence: CATSRPTVSNEKLFF. The CDR3 coding sequence is TGTGCCACCAGCAGACCGACAGTTTCTAATGAAAAACTGTTTTTT.

This chain links TRBV5-4 with TRBJ1-5; D ambiguous. V was cut by 3 bases and J by 9 bases, with 13 bases left in between. Germline assignment: CDR1 SGHNT and CDR2 YYREEE (reference sequence). There are 13 residues in the CDR3. The DNA of the CDR3 is TGTGCCAGCAGCTGGGGTAGGGCGGGGCCCCAGCATTTT. Its translation: CASSWGRAGPQHF.

The J gene is TRBJ2-7, the V gene TRBV25-1, with 9 bases fitting TRBD2. CDR3 size: 14 residues. Germline values: CDR1 MGHDK, CDR2 SYGVNS. The V segment lost 7 bases and the J segment 0 bases; nucleotides outside the gene matches: 4. The CDR3 sequence: CASTVAGDSYEQYF. As DNA, the CDR3 is TGTGCCAGCACCGTAGCGGGGGACTCCTACGAGCAGTACTTC.

The chain joins TRBV9 to TRBJ2-5; 10 nucleotides agree with TRBD2. Germline V CDR1 and CDR2: SGDLS, YYNGEE. CDR3 length equals 16 residues. Trimming took 4 bases from V and 2 from J; bases not matched to a gene: 8. CDR3 amino acids: CASSPNGLAAQETQYF. The CDR3 region has the DNA TGTGCCAGCAGCCCTAACGGACTAGCGGCTCAAGAGACCCAGTACTTC.

The rearrangement links TRBV28 to TRBJ1-1; 9 bases fit TRBD1. Germline V gene data show CDR1 as MDHEN and CDR2 as SYDVKM. V dropped 6 bases and J dropped 7; count of bases not matched to a gene: 6. The CDR3 has 13 residues. CDR3 residues: CASSSGTGNEAFF. DNA of the CDR3: TGTGCCAGCAGCTCCGGGACAGGGAATGAAGCTTTCTTT.

The chain recombines TRBV6-5 with TRBJ2-7; 7 bases are shared with TRBD1. V was clipped by 1 base and J by 3 bases; unmatched bases: 3. CDR1 is MNHEY and CDR2 is SVGAGI in the germline V gene. This CDR3 contains 14 residues. This CDR3 is CASSYWTGNYEQYF. DNA of the CDR3: TGTGCCAGCAGTTACTGGACAGGAAACTACGAGCAGTACTTC.

In its sample, this clone was seen once. The chain uses TRBV11-2 and TRBJ2-1; 13 positions agree with TRBD2. CDR3 size: 18 residues. The V gene's germline CDR1 is SGHAT and CDR2 FQNNGV. With V trimmed by 5 bases and J by 0 bases, 7 bases remained unmatched. The CDR3 reads CASSQEGTSGNSYNEQFF. CDR3 bases: TGTGCCAGCAGCCAAGAAGGGACTAGCGGGAACTCCTACAATGAGCAGTTCTTC.

The chain joins TRBV6-1 to TRBJ2-1; the D is unclear. Trimming cost V 6 bases and J 0 bases, with 6 bases left between them. This CDR3 spans 13 amino acids. Germline CDR1 and CDR2: MNHNS and SASEGT. CDR3 residues: CASRPTSYNEQFF. In nucleotides, the CDR3 is TGTGCCAGCAGACCAACCTCCTACAATGAGCAGTTCTTC.

The CDR3 nucleotides are TGTGCCAGCAGCTTAGAGGTTCGGGAGTTCAGGAGCACAGATACGCAGTATTTT. This codes for CASSLEVREFRSTDTQYF. V gene TRBV7-2 combines with J gene TRBJ2-3; maybe TRBD2 (6 bases). Germline V lookup: CDR1 SGHTA, CDR2 FQGNSA. The CDR3 spans 18 residues. The V gene lost 1 base and the J gene lost 0 bases, with 17 bases spanning the gap. The full variable domain, rest sourced from reference TRBV7-2 and TRBJ2-3, is GAGVSQSPSNKVTEKGKDVELRCDPISGHTALYWYRQSLGQGLEFLIYFQGNSAPDKSGLPSDRFSAERTGGSVSTLTIQRTQQEDSAVYLCASSLEVREFRSTDTQYFGPGTRLTVL.

The rearrangement joins TRBV28 to TRBJ2-1, with TRBD2 matching 8 bases. Germline trimming cut 3 bases from V and 5 bases from J; bases unmatched to any gene: 6. This CDR3 is 15 amino acids long. CDR1 and CDR2 from the germline V gene are MDHEN and SYDVKM. DNA for the CDR3: TGTGCCAGCAGTTTCCCCACTAGCGGTGACAATGAGCAGTTCTTC. This codes for CASSFPTSGDNEQFF.

The CDR3 loop is CASSLEANPSPYGYTF. For the CDR3, the DNA is TGTGCCAGCAGCCTGGAGGCCAACCCATCACCTTATGGCTACACCTTC. The chain combines TRBV5-5 with TRBJ1-2, with D unclear. This CDR3 has 16 residues. V was pared by 4 bases and J by 5 bases, with 21 bases between. From germline, CDR1 is SGHKS and CDR2 YYEKEE (reference sequence). The entire variable domain, with the rest obtained from reference TRBV5-5 and TRBJ1-2, is as follows: DAGVTQSPTHLIKTRGQQVTLRCSPISGHKSVSWYQQVLGQGPQFIFQYYEKEERGRGNFPDRFSARQFPNYSSELNVNALLLGDSALYLCASSLEANPSPYGYTFGSGTRLTVV.

The chain is built from TRBV6-5 and TRBJ2-1; tentatively, D is TRBD2 (5 bases). Trimming removed 7 bases from V and 3 bases from J, with 16 bases in between. CDR1 MNHEY and CDR2 SVGAGI come from the germline V gene. CDR3 length: 15 amino acids. CDR3 sequence: CASTPESGDYNEQFF. The CDR3 DNA follows: TGTGCCAGCACCCCGGAGAGCGGCGACTACAATGAGCAGTTCTTC.

The rearrangement links TRBV9 to TRBJ1-3, with a possible D match to TRBD1 (5 bases). This CDR3 is built from 16 residues. V was cut by 3 bases and J by 0 bases, with 13 bases left in between. Germline CDR1 reads SGDLS; CDR2 reads YYNGEE. The CDR3 region has the DNA TGTGCCAGCAGCGAGGGGACGGTGGGCTCTGGAAACACCATATATTTT. Its protein is CASSEGTVGSGNTIYF. The complete variable domain, with remaining parts taken from reference TRBV9 and TRBJ1-3, reads DSGVTQTPKHLITATGQRVTLRCSPRSGDLSVYWYQQSLDQGLQFLIQYYNGEERAKGNILERFSAQQFPDLHSELNLSSLELGDSALYFCASSEGTVGSGNTIYFGEGSWLTVV.

V usage is TRBV27 and J usage is TRBJ1-5; 9 bases are a match to TRBD1. V shed 5 bases, J shed 7 bases, and the junction held 6 bases outside the gene matches. The CDR3 consists of 14 residues. Per germline, CDR1 MNHEY and CDR2 SMNVEV (reference sequence). Here the CDR3 reads CASSIRDRDQPQHF. The CDR3 DNA is TGTGCCAGCAGTATCCGGGACAGGGACCAGCCCCAGCATTTT.

The gene calls are TRBV9 and TRBJ2-3; TRBD2 might be the D (5 bases). The germline gives CDR1 SGDLS, CDR2 YYNGEE. The CDR3 contains 15 residues. Between the trimmed V and J ends, which lost 5 bases and 1 base, there was a span of 14 bases. The CDR3 region is CASSPSSSRTDTQYF. CDR3 in DNA: TGTGCCAGCAGTCCCTCTAGCTCACGCACAGATACGCAGTATTTT. Full variable domain (rest looked up from reference TRBV9 and TRBJ2-3): DSGVTQTPKHLITATGQRVTLRCSPRSGDLSVYWYQQSLDQGLQFLIQYYNGEERAKGNILERFSAQQFPDLHSELNLSSLELGDSALYFCASSPSSSRTDTQYFGPGTRLTVL.

The V gene is TRBV18, the J gene TRBJ2-7; 9 nucleotides match TRBD1. The CDR3 is 13 residues long. CDR1 and CDR2 from the germline V gene are KGHSH and LQKENI. With V trimmed by 10 bases and J by 5 bases, 9 bases remained unmatched. The CDR3 loop reads CATQGTGWHEQYF. The CDR3 coding sequence is TGTGCCACCCAGGGGACAGGGTGGCACGAGCAGTACTTC.

The chain uses TRBV11-2 and TRBJ2-7, with D unresolved. Trimming stripped 4 bases from V and 2 bases from J, with 6 bases between. CDR3 length: 12 amino acids. Per the germline V gene, CDR1 is SGHAT and CDR2 is FQNNGV. The chain's CDR3 is CASSSWTYEQYF. In DNA, the CDR3 is TGTGCCAGCAGCTCGTGGACCTACGAGCAGTACTTC.